A selection of T cell receptor beta chains follows, all from one sample in a study of identical twins. MiXCR, applied by TCRdb to the 5' RACE reads, yields one record per CDR3 protein. The sample holds approximately 1.8 million distinct CDR3 sequences, about 30% seen once. The specimen was cord blood. All receptors derive from a newborn girl in good health. CDR3s include the opening cysteine and the closing phenylalanine or tryptophan. The D gene is left open where the match is weak. Clone size is stated in some rows and not others, as once, few, many or a class when expanded.

TGTGCCAGCAGATCGGGGGGGATGAACACTGAAGCTTTCTTT | CASRSGGMNTEAFF | few | 14 | - | TRBJ1-1 | TRBV27
TGTGCCATCAGTGAGGGGGTAGCGGGGGGGCCCGACAATGAGCAGTTCTTC | CAISEGVAGGPDNEQFF | - | 17 | TRBD2 | TRBJ2-1 | TRBV10-3
TGCGCCAGCAGCTTGAATACAGGGGCTAACGCGGGGTGGGCCTACAATGAGCAGTACTTC | CASSLNTGANAGWAYNEQYF | - | 20 | - | TRBJ2-5 | TRBV5-1
TGTGCCACCGGGACTAGCGGTTCCTACGAGCAGTACTTC | CATGTSGSYEQYF | - | 13 | TRBD2 | TRBJ2-7 | TRBV24-1
TGTGCCAGCAGCGCACGCACAGGGGGCAATCAGCCCCAGCATTTT | CASSARTGGNQPQHF | - | 15 | TRBD1 | TRBJ1-5 | TRBV2
TGTGCCAGCAGCCAAGTAGTGGTGACTAGCGGGAGGGTAGGTACGCAGTATTTT | CASSQVVVTSGRVGTQYF | - | 18 | TRBD2 | TRBJ2-3 | TRBV4-2
TGTGCCAGCAGTTTCCTAGCGTGGACCTCCTACAATGAGCAGTTCTTC | CASSFLAWTSYNEQFF | - | 16 | - | TRBJ2-1 | TRBV27
TGCAGTGCCGGAAACAGGGTGCTAGGCACAGATACGCAGTATTTT | CSAGNRVLGTDTQYF | few | 15 | - | TRBJ2-3 | TRBV20-1
TGCAGTGCCGGGACTAGCGGGACCGACGGGGAGCTGTTTTTT | CSAGTSGTDGELFF | - | 14 | TRBD2 | TRBJ2-2 | TRBV20-1
TGTGCCAGCAGTTTACCCGGGACAGGGCATTCACCCCTCCACTTT | CASSLPGTGHSPLHF | - | 15 | TRBD1 | TRBJ1-6 | TRBV27
TGTGCCTGGAGCACGGGACAGGTCCCCTACGAGCAGTACTTC | CAWSTGQVPYEQYF | - | 14 | TRBD1 | TRBJ2-7 | TRBV30
TGTGCCAGCAGTGCCCGGGCCCAAGAGACCCAGTACTTC | CASSARAQETQYF | - | 13 | - | TRBJ2-5 | TRBV12-3/TRBV12-4
TGTGCCAGCAGCCAAGATCTTGGGGGCGGGCGGACTGAAGCTTTCTTT | CASSQDLGGGRTEAFF | - | 16 | - | TRBJ1-1 | TRBV3-1
TGTGCCAGCAGCCGGGGACAGGTTGGGGCTGGCTACACCTTC | CASSRGQVGAGYTF | - | 14 | TRBD1 | TRBJ1-2 | TRBV6-2/TRBV6-3